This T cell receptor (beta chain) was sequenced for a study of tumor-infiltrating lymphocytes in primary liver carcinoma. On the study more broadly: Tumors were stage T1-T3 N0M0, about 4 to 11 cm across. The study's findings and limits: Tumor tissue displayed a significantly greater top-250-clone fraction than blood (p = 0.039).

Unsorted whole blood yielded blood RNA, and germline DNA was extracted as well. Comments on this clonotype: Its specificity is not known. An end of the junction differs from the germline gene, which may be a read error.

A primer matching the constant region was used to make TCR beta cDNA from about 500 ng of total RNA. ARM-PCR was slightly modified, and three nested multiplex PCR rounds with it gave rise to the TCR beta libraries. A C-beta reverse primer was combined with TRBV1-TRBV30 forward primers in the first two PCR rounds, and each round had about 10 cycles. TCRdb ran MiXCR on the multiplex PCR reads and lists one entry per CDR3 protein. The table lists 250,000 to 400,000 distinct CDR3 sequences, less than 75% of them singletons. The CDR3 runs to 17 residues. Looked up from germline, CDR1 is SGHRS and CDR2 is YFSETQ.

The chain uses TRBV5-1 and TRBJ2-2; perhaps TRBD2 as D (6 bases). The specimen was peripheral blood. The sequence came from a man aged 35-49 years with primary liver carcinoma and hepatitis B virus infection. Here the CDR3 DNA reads TGCGCCAGCGGCTTGGAGCCATCGGGAGTTTCGGGCGGGGAGCTGTTTTTT. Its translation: CASGLEPSGVSGGELFF. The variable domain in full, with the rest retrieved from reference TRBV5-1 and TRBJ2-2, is KAGVTQTPRYLIKTRGQQVTLSCSPISGHRSVSWYQQTPGQGLQFLFEYFSETQRNKGNFPGRFSGRQFSNSRSEMNVSTLELGDSALYLCASGLEPSGVSGGELFFGEGSRLTVL.